This T cell receptor beta chain was recovered during a study of control samples from healthy donors and cancer patients. The CDR3 is made up of 15 amino acids. Per germline, CDR1 SGDLS and CDR2 YYNGEE. V was shortened by 0 bases and J by 1 base, with 10 bases between the two germline ends. Here immunoSEQ multiplex PCR was the method, and the copy in TCRdb shows in-frame clones only, minus some. The table has over 200,000 clones, over 75% seen once; the top ten hold roughly 14%. In this sample, this clone turned up once. The origin of this receptor is a woman aged 55-70 years with lung cancer. Sequenced material: PBMCs. The chain joins TRBV9 to TRBJ2-5, with D unclear. The CDR3 nucleotides are TGTGCCAGCAGCGTAGATCGGTGGGGCCAAGAGACCCAGTACTTC. Its protein product is CASSVDRWGQETQYF.